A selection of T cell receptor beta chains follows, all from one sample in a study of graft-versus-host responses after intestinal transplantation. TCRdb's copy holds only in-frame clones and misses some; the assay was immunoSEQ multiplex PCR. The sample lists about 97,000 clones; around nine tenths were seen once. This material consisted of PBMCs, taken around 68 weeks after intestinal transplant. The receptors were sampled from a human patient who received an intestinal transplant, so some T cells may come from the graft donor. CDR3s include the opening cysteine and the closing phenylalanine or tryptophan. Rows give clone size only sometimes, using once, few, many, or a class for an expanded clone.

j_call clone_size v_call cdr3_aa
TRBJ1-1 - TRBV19 CASGWVNTEAFF
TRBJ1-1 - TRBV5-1 CASSPTLQGNTEAFF
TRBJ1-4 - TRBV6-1 CASSEAWGEGEKLFF
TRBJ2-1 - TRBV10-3 CAISEMVGNEQFF
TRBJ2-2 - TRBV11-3 CASSLTGELFF
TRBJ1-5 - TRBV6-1 CASSEGRGQPQHF
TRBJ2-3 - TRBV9 CASSGAGGASTDTQYF
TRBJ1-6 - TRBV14 CASSQGISPLHF
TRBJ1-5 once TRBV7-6 CASSPSPQPNQPQHF
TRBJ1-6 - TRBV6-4 CASSEAGDNSPLHF
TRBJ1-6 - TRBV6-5 CASSDRPNSPLHF
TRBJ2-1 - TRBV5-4 CASSLGSSLHNEQFF
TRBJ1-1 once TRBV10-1 CASSGRGNTEAFF
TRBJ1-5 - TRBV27 CASSPRDRLGNQPQHF
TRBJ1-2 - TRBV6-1 CASTNRYGYTF
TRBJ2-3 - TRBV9 CASSVAWASGGAPQYF
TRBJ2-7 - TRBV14 CASSFTGHEQYF
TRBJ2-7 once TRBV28 CASTPQGSSYEQYF
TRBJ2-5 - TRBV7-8 CASSLVQTQYF
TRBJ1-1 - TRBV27 CASSLSFSDTEAFF
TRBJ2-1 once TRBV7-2 CASSLSPVVGQFF
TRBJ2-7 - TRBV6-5 CASRAPGQGMYEQYF
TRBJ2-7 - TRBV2 CASSRRQPNYEQYF
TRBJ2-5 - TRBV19 CATGQGETQYF
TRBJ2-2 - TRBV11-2 CASSPIAGARNTGELFF
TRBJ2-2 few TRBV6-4 CASSDSTIQGELFF
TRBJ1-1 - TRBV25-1 CASSESQGVGTEAFF
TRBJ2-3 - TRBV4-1 CASSHPFWGGLTDTQYF
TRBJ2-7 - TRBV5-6 CASSPFWGNEQYF
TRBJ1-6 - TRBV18 CASSPEANSPLHF
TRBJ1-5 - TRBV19 CASSIDAFQPQHF
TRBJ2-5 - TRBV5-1 CASSLAGTPAETQYF
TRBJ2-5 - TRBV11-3 CASSSRGQETQYF
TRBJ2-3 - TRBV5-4 CASSLIGGADTQYF
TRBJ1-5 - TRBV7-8 CASSLGRAPIGQPQHF
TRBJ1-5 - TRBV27 CASSTNRDEGQPQHF
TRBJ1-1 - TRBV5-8 CASSLRDRGPVAFF
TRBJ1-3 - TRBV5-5 CASSQDSGNTIYF
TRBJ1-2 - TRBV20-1 CSAPGGYGYTF
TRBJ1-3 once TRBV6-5 CASGQVSGNTIYF
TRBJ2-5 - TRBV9 CASSVVASGAQETQYF
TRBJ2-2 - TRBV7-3 CASSGSGQDNTGELFF
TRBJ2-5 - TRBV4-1 CASSQATGRGYETQYF
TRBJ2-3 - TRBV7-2 CASSPYPGADTQYF
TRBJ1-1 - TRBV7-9 CASSHEAFF
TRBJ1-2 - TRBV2 CATIGTGGTYGYTF
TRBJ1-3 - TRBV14 CASSTAPGFSRNTIYF